The clone carrying this TCR beta chain was counted ten times or more. TCRdb re-analysed the 5' RACE reads in MiXCR, keeping a single row per CDR3 protein. This table has roughly 200,000 distinct CDR3 sequences, roughly 25% appearing once. The sample is drawn from a study of CD8 T cells in ankylosing spondylitis. This CDR3 contains 15 residues. The trim removed 7 bases at V and 1 base at J, leaving 7 bases unmatched. Germline CDR1 is LGHDT and CDR2 is YNNKEL (reference sequence). This sequence originates from a male donor with ankylosing spondylitis or in good health (not recorded which). The sequencing sample was made of blood, either unsorted or a sorted T cell fraction (not recorded which). V usage is TRBV3-1 and J usage is TRBJ1-2; 9 bases are a match to TRBD1. CDR3 DNA: TGTGCCAGCAATGCCGGGACAGGGATTAACTATGGCTACACCTTC. It translates to CASNAGTGINYGYTF.